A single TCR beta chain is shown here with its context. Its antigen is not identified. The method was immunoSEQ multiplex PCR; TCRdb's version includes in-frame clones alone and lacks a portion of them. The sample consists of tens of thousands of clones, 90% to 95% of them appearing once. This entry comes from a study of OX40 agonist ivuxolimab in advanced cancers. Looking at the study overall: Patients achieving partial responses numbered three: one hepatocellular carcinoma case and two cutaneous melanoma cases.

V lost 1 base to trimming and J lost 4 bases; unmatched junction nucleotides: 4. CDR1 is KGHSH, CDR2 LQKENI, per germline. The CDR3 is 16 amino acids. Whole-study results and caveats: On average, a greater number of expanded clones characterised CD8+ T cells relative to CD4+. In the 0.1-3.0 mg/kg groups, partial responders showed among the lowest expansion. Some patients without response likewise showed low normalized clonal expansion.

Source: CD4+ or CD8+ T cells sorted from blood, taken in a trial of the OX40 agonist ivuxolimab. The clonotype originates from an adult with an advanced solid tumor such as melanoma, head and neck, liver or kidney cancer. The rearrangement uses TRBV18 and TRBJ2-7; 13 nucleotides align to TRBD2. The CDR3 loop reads CASSPRLAGGQYEQYF. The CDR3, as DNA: TGTGCCAGCTCACCACGACTAGCGGGAGGTCAGTACGAGCAGTACTTC.